The 17 T cell receptor beta chains below were found in one sample sequenced in a study of cytomegalovirus exposure and HLA in healthy donors (dated by TCRdb to the late 2010s). Library creation used the immunoSEQ multiplex PCR assay. For the multiplex PCR, a mixture combining 60 forward primers for TCR Vbeta segments and 13 reverse primers for TCR Jbeta segments was used. The source is immuneACCESS, and TCRdb retained only in-frame sequences with V and J called. Part of the clones is not carried over; for the studies checked, unresolved V genes explain less than half of this, and the remainder is unexplained. The sample data list fewer than 130,000 clones, and 70% to 85% of these were observed just once. The ten largest account for 3% to 4% of the sample. Input material: PBMCs. The receptors stem from a woman between 35 and 50 years old in good health and CMV-seronegative.

The chain recombines TRBV19 with TRBJ2-7, with unresolved D. Trimming removed 4 bases at V and 6 bases at J, with 13 bases between. Germline V CDR1 and CDR2: LNHDA, SQIVND (reference sequence). This CDR3 region has 13 residues. CDR3 DNA sequence: TGTGCCAGTAGTAACGATAATGGCTTCGAGCAGTACTTC. Translating it yields CASSNDNGFEQYF.

V usage is TRBV7-9 and J usage is TRBJ1-1; 11 bases match TRBD1. J gave up 1 base and V 5 bases, and 9 bases lay outside the gene matches. Germline values: CDR1 SEHNR, CDR2 FQNEAQ (reference sequence). This CDR3 is 17 amino acids long. CDR3 DNA: TGTGCCAGCAGCCGTTTTGGGACAGGGGGGGAGAACACTGAAGCTTTCTTT. It specifies CASSRFGTGGENTEAFF.

Only a few counts were recorded for this clone. The chain has TRBV11-2 and TRBJ2-3, with 10 bases aligning to TRBD2. From germline, CDR1 is SGHAT and CDR2 FQNNGV. V shed 5 bases and J 4 bases; nucleotides not matched to a gene: 9. CDR3 length equals 16 residues. The CDR3 DNA reads as TGTGCCAGCAGCCCCTACCCAGCGGGAGGGGCAGATACGCAGTATTTT. This translates into CASSPYPAGGADTQYF.

The chain uses TRBV7-2 and TRBJ2-5; 9 nucleotides align to TRBD1. The CDR3 length is 16 residues. CDR1 SGHTA and CDR2 FQGNSA come from the germline V gene. Unmatched junction bases numbered 8, after V lost 4 bases and J lost 2 bases. CDR3 in amino acids: CASSSADRGRQETQYF. Here the CDR3 DNA reads TGTGCCAGCAGCTCAGCCGACAGGGGGAGACAAGAGACCCAGTACTTC.

The chain carries TRBV5-1 and TRBJ2-7; TRBD1 is a possible D gene (5 bases). V was shortened by 0 bases and J by 4 bases, with 11 bases between the two germline ends. The CDR3 is made up of 14 amino acids. Germline CDR1 reads SGHRS; CDR2 reads YFSETQ. The CDR3 DNA follows: TGCGCCAGCAGCTTGGCGGCAGGGATGTACGAGCAGTACTTC. Protein: CASSLAAGMYEQYF. The full variable domain, rest sourced from reference TRBV5-1 and TRBJ2-7, is KAGVTQTPRYLIKTRGQQVTLSCSPISGHRSVSWYQQTPGQGLQFLFEYFSETQRNKGNFPGRFSGRQFSNSRSEMNVSTLELGDSALYLCASSLAAGMYEQYFGPGTRLTVT.

The chain couples TRBV5-6 to TRBJ2-4, with 10 bases aligning to TRBD1. Losses at the gene ends were 4 bases for V and 6 bases for J; bases not matched to a gene: 7. The CDR3 covers 15 residues. From germline, CDR1 is SGHDT and CDR2 YYEEEE. CDR3 amino acids: CASSLTGQGGNIQYF. The CDR3, as DNA: TGTGCCAGCAGCCTGACCGGACAGGGGGGAAACATTCAGTACTTC.

J is TRBJ2-1 and V is TRBV6-1; D perhaps matches TRBD1 (5 bases). CDR1 and CDR2 (germline): MNHNS, SASEGT. Trimming took off 4 bases at V and 0 bases at J, with 13 bases between the two ends. The CDR3 length is 16 residues. This CDR3 is CASSVRQPSSYNEQFF. The CDR3 nucleotides read TGTGCCAGCAGTGTCAGACAGCCCAGCTCCTACAATGAGCAGTTCTTC.

The V and J genes are TRBV9 and TRBJ2-1; 16 positions agree with TRBD2. Germline lookup yields CDR1 SGDLS and CDR2 YYNGEE. The J segment lost 0 bases and the V segment lost 4 bases, leaving 13 bases of the junction unmatched. The CDR3 has 21 residues. This CDR3 is CASSPRGGTSGRDSSYNEQFF. The CDR3 DNA is TGTGCCAGCAGCCCTAGGGGGGGGACTAGCGGGAGGGACAGCTCCTACAATGAGCAGTTCTTC.

A remark on this clone: Its ends do not fully match the called genes, so a read error is possible. Other DNA sequences from this sample encode an identical CDR3 as well. This chain joins TRBV28 and TRBJ2-5; D is unclear. In germline, CDR1 is MDHEN, CDR2 SYDVKM. The CDR3 is 13 amino acids. CDR3 nucleotide sequence: TGTGCCAGCAGTCCTCGGCGACAAGGGACCCAGTACTTC. Translated, it gives CASSPRRQGTQYF.

J is TRBJ2-5 and V is TRBV2; tentatively, D is TRBD2 (7 bases). From germline, CDR1 is SNHLY and CDR2 FYNNEI. The ends were cut back, 2 bases at V and 7 bases at J, with 17 bases in the middle. This CDR3 is 15 amino acids long. The CDR3: CASSESGGGPRTQYF. The CDR3 DNA reads TGTGCCAGCAGTGAAAGTGGGGGGGGCCCCCGGACCCAGTACTTC. Supplemented by reference TRBV2 and TRBJ2-5, the full variable domain reads EPEVTQTPSHQVTQMGQEVILRCVPISNHLYFYWYRQILGQKVEFLVSFYNNEISEKSEIFDDQFSVERPDGSNFTLKIRSTKLEDSAMYFCASSESGGGPRTQYFGPGTRLLVL.

The gene calls are TRBV10-3 and TRBJ2-3, with TRBD1 as a possible D gene (6 bases). The CDR3 runs to 14 residues. From germline, CDR1 is ENHRY and CDR2 SYGVKD. The V and J ends lost 3 bases and 4 bases respectively, with 11 bases between them. CDR3 region: CAISDDRQADTQYF. In nucleotides, the CDR3 is TGTGCCATCAGTGACGACAGGCAGGCAGATACGCAGTATTTT.

This clone turned up a few times. The chain uses TRBV10-2 and TRBJ1-1; a weak D match, TRBD1 (6 bases). Germline assignment: CDR1 WSHSY and CDR2 SAAADI. This CDR3 is built from 13 residues. V lost 8 bases and J 9 bases, leaving 19 bases between the germline ends. The CDR3 reads CASGVETGGQAFF. The CDR3 DNA is TGCGCCAGCGGAGTAGAGACAGGTGGGCAAGCTTTCTTT.

This clone was counted only a few times. This chain connects TRBV5-1 to TRBJ2-2; D gene uncertain. Germline V CDR1 and CDR2: SGHRS, YFSETQ. The CDR3 is 16 amino acids. V gave up 3 bases and J gave up 0 bases, with 12 bases separating them. CDR3 nucleotide sequence: TGCGCCAGCAGCTCGCTGGGCCAGACGAACACCGGGGAGCTGTTTTTT. Its protein product is CASSSLGQTNTGELFF.

This clone was seen only a few times. The chain carries TRBV9 and TRBJ2-7, with a possible D match to TRBD2 (5 bases). Per the germline V gene, CDR1 is SGDLS and CDR2 is YYNGEE. Trimming removed 3 bases at V and 4 bases at J, with 17 bases between. This CDR3 has 15 residues. CDR3 protein: CASSAGGSVGYEQYF. CDR3 bases: TGTGCCAGCAGCGCTGGAGGCTCCGTGGGGTACGAGCAGTACTTC.

CDR3 bases: TGTGCCAGCAGTTTACAGGGAACCCATGGCTACACCTTC. It codes for CASSLQGTHGYTF. This chain joins TRBV28 and TRBJ1-2; D is possibly TRBD1 (5 bases). Germline V CDR1 and CDR2: MDHEN, SYDVKM. V was cut by 2 bases and J by 6 bases, with 10 bases left in between. CDR3 length equals 13 residues.

The V and J genes are TRBV5-1 and TRBJ2-7; 9 bases are shared with TRBD2. With V trimmed by 1 base and J by 5 bases, 7 bases remained unmatched. This CDR3 has 15 residues. Germline loops: CDR1 SGHRS, CDR2 YFSETQ. CDR3 DNA: TGCGCCAGCAGCTTGTCCAGCGGGGGGCCTAACGAGCAGTACTTC. The encoded protein is CASSLSSGGPNEQYF.

This clone occurred a few times. The chain joins TRBV28 to TRBJ2-7; TRBD2 matches at 9 bases. The CDR3 extends over 13 amino acids. After removal of 5 bases from V and 4 bases from J, the junction contained 3 bases not matched to a gene. Germline loops: CDR1 MDHEN, CDR2 SYDVKM. DNA for the CDR3: TGTGCCAGCAGTGGACTAGCGCGATACGAGCAGTACTTC. It codes for CASSGLARYEQYF.